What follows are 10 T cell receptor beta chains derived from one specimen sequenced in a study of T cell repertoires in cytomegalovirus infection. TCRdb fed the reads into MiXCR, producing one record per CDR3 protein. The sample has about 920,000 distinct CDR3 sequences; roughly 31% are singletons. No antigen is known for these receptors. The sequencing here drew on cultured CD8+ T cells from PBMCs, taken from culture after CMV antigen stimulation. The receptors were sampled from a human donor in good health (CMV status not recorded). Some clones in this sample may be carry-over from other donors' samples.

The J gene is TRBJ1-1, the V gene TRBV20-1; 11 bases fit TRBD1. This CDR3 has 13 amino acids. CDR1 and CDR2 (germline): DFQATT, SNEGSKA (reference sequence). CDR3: CSLRDRGFSEAFF. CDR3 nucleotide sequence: TGCAGCTTACGGGACAGGGGGTTCTCTGAAGCTTTCTTT.

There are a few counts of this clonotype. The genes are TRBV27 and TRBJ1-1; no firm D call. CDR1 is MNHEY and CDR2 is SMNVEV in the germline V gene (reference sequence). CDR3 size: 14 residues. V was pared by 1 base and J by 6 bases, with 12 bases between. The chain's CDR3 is CASSLYRGIAEAFF. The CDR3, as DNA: TGTGCCAGCAGTTTATATCGAGGTATTGCTGAAGCTTTCTTT.

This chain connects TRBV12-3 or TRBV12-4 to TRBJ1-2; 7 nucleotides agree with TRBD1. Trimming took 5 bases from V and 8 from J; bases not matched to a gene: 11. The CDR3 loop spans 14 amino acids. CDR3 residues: CASSAVGTALGYTF. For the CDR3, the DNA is TGTGCCAGCAGTGCCGTCGGGACAGCCCTAGGCTACACCTTC.

The CDR3 bases are TGCGCCACGGGCCGCACAGATACGCAGTATTTT. Translated, it gives CATGRTDTQYF. The chain recombines TRBV4-1 with TRBJ2-3; D gene uncertain. Germline V lookup: CDR1 MGHRA, CDR2 YSYEKL. This CDR3 is 11 amino acids long. The germline V and J ends were trimmed by 10 bases and 1 base, with 6 bases remaining between them.

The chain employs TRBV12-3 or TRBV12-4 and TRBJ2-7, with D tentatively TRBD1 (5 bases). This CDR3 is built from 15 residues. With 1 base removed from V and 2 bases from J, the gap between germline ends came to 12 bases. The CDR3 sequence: CASSLEGRATYEQYF. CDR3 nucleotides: TGTGCCAGCAGTTTAGAGGGCAGGGCGACCTACGAGCAGTACTTC.

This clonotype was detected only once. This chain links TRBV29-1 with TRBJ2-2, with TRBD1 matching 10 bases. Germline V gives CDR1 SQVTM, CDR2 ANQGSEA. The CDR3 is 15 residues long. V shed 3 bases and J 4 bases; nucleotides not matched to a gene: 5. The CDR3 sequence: CSVEGQGRGTGELFF. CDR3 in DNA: TGCAGCGTTGAGGGACAGGGGCGCGGCACCGGGGAGCTGTTTTTT.

The DNA of the CDR3 is TGCAGCGTTCAACACCCCCGGCCTTCGATGAACACTGAAGCTTTCTTT. Protein product: CSVQHPRPSMNTEAFF. The chain links TRBV29-1 to TRBJ1-1, with D hard to call. The germline CDR1 and CDR2 sequences are SQVTM and ANQGSEA. Trimming removed 5 bases at V and 0 bases at J, with 19 bases between. The CDR3 spans 16 residues.

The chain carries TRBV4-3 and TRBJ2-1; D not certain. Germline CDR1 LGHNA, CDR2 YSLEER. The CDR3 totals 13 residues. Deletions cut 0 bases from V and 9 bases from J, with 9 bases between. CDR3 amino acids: CASSQDYGTEQFF. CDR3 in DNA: TGCGCCAGCAGCCAAGACTACGGAACTGAGCAGTTCTTC.

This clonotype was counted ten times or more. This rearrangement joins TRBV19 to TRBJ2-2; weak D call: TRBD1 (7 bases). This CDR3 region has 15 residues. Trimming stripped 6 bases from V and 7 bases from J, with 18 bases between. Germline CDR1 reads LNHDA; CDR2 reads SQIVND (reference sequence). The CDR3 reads CASRNGQDYLGELFF. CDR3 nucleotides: TGTGCCAGTAGAAATGGACAGGACTATCTCGGGGAGCTGTTTTTT.

CDR3 sequence (DNA): TGCAGTGCTAGAGGAGGGGGGGTAAACATTCAGTACTTC. Its translation is CSARGGGVNIQYF. The chain combines TRBV20-1 with TRBJ2-4; a weak D match, TRBD2 (7 bases). Between the trimmed V and J ends, which lost 1 base and 6 bases, there was a span of 10 bases. CDR1 and CDR2 (germline): DFQATT, SNEGSKA (reference sequence). The CDR3 consists of 13 residues.